This T cell receptor (beta chain) derives from a study of blood T cells in healthy people across ages. Total RNA, at least 5.5 micrograms per sample, came from PBMCs. The CDR3 totals 13 residues. Germline V CDR1 and CDR2: SQVTM, ANQGSEA. Comment on this clonotype: What it binds is unknown.

Alongside a J-beta primer mix, a sample-barcoded 5' primer served in a second PCR lasting roughly 6 to 11 cycles. Researchers report that a template-switch adaptor with 12 random nucleotides tagged each cDNA molecule. TCRdb recomputed calls from the 5' RACE reads with MiXCR, one row per CDR3 protein. The table has roughly 1.5 million distinct CDR3 sequences, approximately 42% seen once; the top ten hold about 4%. The study, taken as a whole, reports: Relative to aged donors, long-lived donors carried more naive CD4+ cells and displayed higher diversity.

The sequence came from a woman younger than 35 in good health. This chain uses TRBV29-1 with TRBJ2-5; 7 nucleotides line up with TRBD1. The DNA end favors TRBJ2-7, so the J call may be wrong. The source material was blood. CDR3 amino acids: CSVGTDRPGEQYF. The CDR3 DNA follows: TGCAGCGTTGGGACGGACAGGCCAGGCGAGCAGTACTTC.